This T cell receptor (beta chain) is drawn from a study of regulatory T cells in long-lasting Graves disease. As for time point: newly diagnosed GD, antithyroid drugs for less than 3 months. After RNA was extracted from PBMCs, the TCR library was made from it. In Xi'an, China, an endocrinology department was the source of patients. In germline, CDR1 is MNHEY, CDR2 SVGEGT. The germline V and J ends were trimmed by 7 bases and 4 bases, with 13 bases remaining between them. The length of the CDR3 is 13 residues. Investigators prepared the TCR beta libraries by applying iRepertoire HTBI primers and Arm-PCR of CDR3 regions. TCRdb redid the calling of the multiplex PCR reads with MiXCR, one entry per CDR3 protein. The repertoire has over 500,000 distinct CDR3 sequences, roughly 15% of them found once; the top ten carry about 17%. Another study also made use of these data, one on T cells in Graves' hyperthyroidism and ophthalmopathy.

The chain employs TRBV6-2 or TRBV6-3 and TRBJ1-2; D might be TRBD1 (5 bases). The sequence was collected from a woman aged 25 to 39 with Graves disease. The material sequenced was peripheral blood mononuclear cells (PBMCs), taken at new diagnosis, from a patient treated with antithyroid drugs. CDR3 DNA: TGTGCCAGCACCCACGGGGGGGTCTATGGCTACACCTTC. Translation gives CASTHGGVYGYTF.